The 10 T cell receptor beta chains given below trace back to one sample, sequenced in a study of human T cells and chemical hapten exposure. As to time point: pre-sensitization, week 0. Treatment in this sample: therapeutic diphenylcyclopropenone sensitization with weekly scalp DPC. TCRdb used MiXCR to reprocess the RACE reads, holding one entry per CDR3 protein. The table includes about 80,000 distinct CDR3 sequences, less than 15% detected once. Material: whole blood, obtained in connection with sensitization to the hapten diphenylcyclopropenone (DPC). These receptors came from a woman aged 50 to 65 with alopecia areata. Some clones in this sample may be carry-over from other donors' samples.

This clonotype was observed a few times. The rearrangement links TRBV2 to TRBJ1-2; D possibly corresponds to TRBD1 (6 bases). The CDR3 is 11 residues long. Germline V lookup: CDR1 SNHLY, CDR2 FYNNEI. Trimming took off 6 bases at V and 8 bases at J, with 10 bases between the two ends. The CDR3 reads CASRETGGYTF. As DNA, the CDR3 is TGTGCCAGCAGGGAAACAGGGGGCTACACCTTC.

The rearrangement uses TRBV20-1 and TRBJ2-1, with 12 bases identical to TRBD2. The germline V gene has CDR1 DFQATT and CDR2 SNEGSKA (reference sequence). The CDR3 is made up of 15 amino acids. V was pared by 4 bases and J by 3 bases, with 4 bases of the junction left unmatched. This CDR3 reads CSAIGLAGFYNEQFF. In nucleotides, the CDR3 is TGCAGTGCTATTGGACTAGCGGGATTCTACAATGAGCAGTTCTTC.

This clonotype was detected ten times or more. This chain joins TRBV28 and TRBJ1-4, with 7 positions matching TRBD1. Trimming at V came to 6 bases and at J to 8 bases, leaving 9 bases not matched to a gene. The germline gives CDR1 MDHEN, CDR2 SYDVKM. This CDR3 comprises 14 residues. CDR3 sequence: CASRPTGAGEKLFF. In nucleotides, the CDR3 is TGTGCCAGCAGACCAACAGGGGCGGGCGAAAAACTGTTTTTT. The whole variable domain, filled in from reference TRBV28 and TRBJ1-4, reads DVKVTQSSRYLVKRTGEKVFLECVQDMDHENMFWYRQDPGLGLRLIYFSYDVKMKEKGDIPEGYSVSREKKERFSLILESASTNQTSMYLCASRPTGAGEKLFFGSGTQLSVL.

The rearrangement uses TRBV20-1 and TRBJ2-2, with D hard to call. Trimming removed 6 bases from V and 0 bases from J, with 11 bases in between. The length of the CDR3 is 14 residues. Germline assignment: CDR1 DFQATT and CDR2 SNEGSKA (reference sequence). Here the CDR3 DNA reads TGCAGTGCGCCTTGGGTCGCGAACACCGGGGAGCTGTTTTTT. This sequence encodes CSAPWVANTGELFF.

The sample holds many counts of this clonotype. V is TRBV18 and J is TRBJ2-1, with 7 bases that match TRBD2. The CDR3 covers 18 residues. J was trimmed by 2 bases and V by 1 base; bases with no gene match: 11. Germline V gene sequence: CDR1 KGHSH, CDR2 LQKENI. As DNA, the CDR3 is TGTGCCAGCTCACCACTATCGTTAACTAGCGTCGCCTACAATGAGCAGTTCTTC. Translated, it gives CASSPLSLTSVAYNEQFF.

This clonotype was seen only a few times. This sequence joins TRBV3-1 and TRBJ2-3; TRBD2 matches 7 bases. The trim removed 1 base at V and 4 bases at J, leaving 5 bases unmatched. The CDR3 contains 15 residues. The germline gives CDR1 LGHDT, CDR2 YNNKEL (reference sequence). The CDR3, as DNA: TGTGCCAGCAGCCAAGTTCTCGCGGGAGCAGATACGCAGTATTTT. Protein product: CASSQVLAGADTQYF.

This clonotype was seen more than once but under ten times. V usage is TRBV28 and J usage is TRBJ2-7, with 11 bases matching TRBD2. This CDR3 is 14 amino acids long. The ends lost 5 bases at V and 7 bases at J; junction bases unmatched: 7. Germline lookup yields CDR1 MDHEN and CDR2 SYDVKM. The DNA of the CDR3 is TGTGCCAGCAGTAGACTAGCGGGATTGGAAGAGCAGTACTTC. Residues: CASSRLAGLEEQYF.

The V and J genes are TRBV7-9 and TRBJ2-1; 11 bases agree with TRBD2. The ends lost 5 bases at V and 7 bases at J; junction bases unmatched: 7. Germline CDR1 reads SEHNR; CDR2 reads FQNEAQ (reference sequence). This CDR3 is built from 15 residues. The DNA for the CDR3 is TGTGCCAGCAGCACCGGGACTAGCGGTTTGAATGAGCAGTTCTTC. It specifies CASSTGTSGLNEQFF. Full variable domain (remainder filled in from reference TRBV7-9 and TRBJ2-1): DTGVSQNPRHKITKRGQNVTFRCDPISEHNRLYWYRQTLGQGPEFLTYFQNEAQLEKSRLLSDRFSAERPKGSFSTLEIQRTEQGDSAMYLCASSTGTSGLNEQFFGPGTRLTVL.

V gene TRBV12-3 or TRBV12-4 combines with J gene TRBJ2-7; D unclear. V was clipped by 3 bases and J by 0 bases, with 12 bases between them. The CDR3 has 15 residues. The CDR3 loop is CASSFWEQSSYEQYF. The CDR3, as DNA: TGTGCCAGCAGTTTTTGGGAACAGAGCTCCTACGAGCAGTACTTC.

This clonotype has more than one count but fewer than ten. The chain carries TRBV12-3 or TRBV12-4 and TRBJ2-6; D might be TRBD2 (5 bases). Trimming removed 4 bases at V and 4 bases at J, with 11 bases between. The CDR3 has 15 residues. CDR3 nucleotide sequence: TGTGCCAGCAGTTCCTCGGGGAAGGGGGCCAACGTCCTGACTTTC. Protein product: CASSSSGKGANVLTF.